This T cell receptor (beta chain) stems from a study of shared clonotypes between healthy human individuals. The CDR3 sequence is 14 residues long. The J segment lost 3 bases and the V segment lost 7 bases, leaving 7 bases of the junction unmatched. Germline V gives CDR1 SGHKS, CDR2 YYEKEE (reference sequence). Libraries were prepared by immunoSEQ multiplex PCR; TCRdb keeps only in-frame clonotypes and omits some of them. The sample carries 550,000 to 850,000 clones, 55% to 80% recorded once. The chain combines TRBV5-5 with TRBJ1-3; TRBD1 matches 7 bases. This receptor was identified in a woman aged 30 to 39 in good health. The sample was memory CD4+ T cells sorted from blood. As to subset: CD45RA-negative fraction. The CDR3 DNA reads TGTGCCAGCTTAACGACAGGGTATGGAAACACCATATATTTT. Amino acid sequence: CASLTTGYGNTIYF.